One and the same sample provided the 2 T cell receptor beta chains below, sequenced in a study of T-cell reconstitution after alpha-beta-depleted transplantation in children. Unique molecular identifiers were incorporated during preparation of the TCRbeta library. One entry per CDR3 protein results from TCRdb running MiXCR on the PCR reads. The sample lists some 200,000 distinct CDR3 sequences; approximately 6% were seen once. The source material was PBMCs, sampled before TCRalphabeta/CD19-depleted stem cell transplant. The receptors come from a girl less than two years old with combined immunodeficiency, due to receive a stem cell transplant.

This clonotype was counted ten times or more. The chain links TRBV29-1 to TRBJ2-3; D might be TRBD2 (6 bases). Germline values: CDR1 SQVTM, CDR2 ANQGSEA. Trimming stripped 7 bases from V and 4 bases from J, with 12 bases between. The CDR3 has 12 amino acids. CDR3 region: CSELAVADTQYF. CDR3 coding DNA: TGCAGCGAGTTAGCGGTGGCAGATACGCAGTATTTT.

This clonotype was counted at least ten times. This chain connects TRBV9 to TRBJ1-5; D ambiguous. Trimming left V 3 bases short and J 2 bases short, with 9 bases between. The CDR3 has 14 amino acids. Germline CDR1 SGDLS, CDR2 YYNGEE. The CDR3 DNA reads as TGTGCCAGCAGCGCACAAGGCGGCAATCAGCCCCAGCATTTT. Translation: CASSAQGGNQPQHF.